A single sample gave rise to the 27 T cell receptor beta chains below, sequenced in a study of blood T cell repertoires in COVID-19. The repertoire was sequenced with immunoSEQ multiplex PCR; TCRdb's copy has only in-frame clones and lacks some. Of under 60,000 clones listed, 65% to 90% are singletons. Material: peripheral blood. The receptor set was obtained from a man aged 35 to 55 with acute or convalescent COVID-19.

This clone was detected only once. This chain links TRBV5-1 with TRBJ2-5; D is perhaps TRBD2 (6 bases). This CDR3 spans 14 amino acids. Germline V gene lookup returns CDR1 SGHRS and CDR2 YFSETQ. The germline V and J ends were trimmed by 4 bases and 2 bases, with 12 bases remaining between them. The CDR3, as DNA: TGCGCCAGCAGCCGCGGGACCGCGCAAGAGACCCAGTACTTC. It translates to CASSRGTAQETQYF.

V usage is TRBV6-5 and J usage is TRBJ2-7, with 8 bases that match TRBD1. The V and J ends lost 6 bases and 2 bases, in that order; junction bases with no gene match: 3. The CDR3 loop spans 13 amino acids. Germline V lookup: CDR1 MNHEY, CDR2 SVGAGI. This chain's CDR3 is CASSMDRAYEQYF. Written as DNA, the CDR3 is TGTGCCAGCAGCATGGACAGGGCCTACGAGCAGTACTTC.

This chain joins TRBV2 and TRBJ1-2, with D unclear. Trimming took off 4 bases at V and 3 bases at J, with 6 bases between the two ends. The CDR3 runs to 12 residues. Germline lookup yields CDR1 SNHLY and CDR2 FYNNEI. The CDR3 DNA is TGTGCCAGCAGTGTTGAGGACTATGGCTACACCTTC. Its translation: CASSVEDYGYTF. The full variable domain, completed using reference TRBV2 and TRBJ1-2, is EPEVTQTPSHQVTQMGQEVILRCVPISNHLYFYWYRQILGQKVEFLVSFYNNEISEKSEIFDDQFSVERPDGSNFTLKIRSTKLEDSAMYFCASSVEDYGYTFGSGTRLTVV.

This chain links TRBV12-3 or TRBV12-4 with TRBJ1-2; a weak D match, TRBD1 (6 bases). V was clipped by 6 bases and J by 2 bases, with 10 bases between them. The CDR3 runs 13 residues. The CDR3 reads CASRKQGNYGYTF. The CDR3 nucleotides are TGTGCCAGCAGGAAGCAGGGGAACTATGGCTACACCTTC.

This chain links TRBV5-1 with TRBJ2-5, with D perhaps TRBD1 (5 bases). The CDR3 contains 13 residues. Germline V gene lookup returns CDR1 SGHRS and CDR2 YFSETQ. V was clipped by 4 bases and J by 4 bases, with 11 bases between them. CDR3 nucleotide sequence: TGCGCCAGCAGCCAGTCCAGGGTAGAGACCCAGTACTTC. It codes for CASSQSRVETQYF.

The genes are TRBV5-1 and TRBJ2-7, with TRBD1 identical over 8 bases. Germline CDR1 reads SGHRS; CDR2 reads YFSETQ. The CDR3 consists of 14 residues. V lost 0 bases, J lost 5 bases, and 4 bases stayed unmatched. The CDR3 coding sequence is TGCGCCAGCAGCTTGGGGGCAGGGGGCAACGAGCAGTACTTC. This encodes CASSLGAGGNEQYF.

This chain joins TRBV19 and TRBJ1-1; TRBD1 agrees at 7 bases. V shed 5 bases and J 1 base; nucleotides not matched to a gene: 16. Germline loops: CDR1 LNHDA, CDR2 SQIVND (reference sequence). This CDR3 has 18 residues. CDR3 amino acids: CASSSAAKLTGTNTEAFF. The CDR3 DNA is TGTGCCAGTAGTTCGGCTGCAAAGTTGACAGGGACGAACACTGAAGCTTTCTTT.

This clone was picked up one time. The chain carries TRBV11-3 and TRBJ1-1; D possibly corresponds to TRBD1 (6 bases). CDR1 and CDR2 (germline): SGHNT, YENEEA. This CDR3 is built from 13 residues. V shed 6 bases and J shed 3 bases, with 11 bases lying between them. The CDR3: CASSQDRHTEAFF. In nucleotides, the CDR3 is TGTGCCAGCAGTCAGGACAGACACACTGAAGCTTTCTTT. The full variable domain, rest sourced from reference TRBV11-3 and TRBJ1-1, is EAGVVQSPRYKIIEKKQPVAFWCNPISGHNTLYWYLQNLGQGPELLIRYENEEAVDDSQLPKDRFSAERLKGVDSTLKIQPAELGDSAVYLCASSQDRHTEAFFGQGTRLTVV.

The chain has TRBV5-1 and TRBJ1-4, with a possible D match to TRBD1 (5 bases). The V gene's germline CDR1 is SGHRS and CDR2 YFSETQ. CDR3 size: 15 residues. V shed 1 base and J shed 5 bases, with 12 bases lying between them. This CDR3 is CASSLRGEENEKLFF. CDR3 sequence (DNA): TGCGCCAGCAGCTTGCGGGGGGAGGAAAATGAAAAACTGTTTTTT.

The genes are TRBV6-2 or TRBV6-3 and TRBJ1-6; D is uncertain. V was shortened by 6 bases and J by 10 bases, with 13 bases between the two germline ends. The germline gives CDR1 MNHEY, CDR2 SVGEGT. The CDR3 runs 13 residues. This chain's CDR3 is CASSAPRGSPLHF. DNA for the CDR3: TGTGCCAGCAGCGCGCCCCGCGGGTCACCCCTCCACTTT.

The chain combines TRBV2 with TRBJ1-2, with unresolved D. CDR3 length: 12 residues. Trimming cost V 6 bases and J 0 bases, with 5 bases left between them. Germline CDR1 SNHLY, CDR2 FYNNEI. CDR3 bases: TGTGCCAGCAGCGGGGCTAACTATGGCTACACCTTC. This gives the protein CASSGANYGYTF.

Notes on this clone: The sample contains more than one DNA sequence encoding this CDR3. This chain uses TRBV18 with TRBJ2-7; maybe TRBD1 (6 bases). The CDR3 length is 12 residues. Germline assignment: CDR1 KGHSH and CDR2 LQKENI. The germline V and J ends were trimmed by 4 bases and 4 bases, with 8 bases remaining between them. Here the CDR3 reads CASSLQGYEQYF. DNA for the CDR3: TGTGCCAGCTCACTGCAGGGGTACGAGCAGTACTTC.

There are a few counts of this clone. The rearrangement links TRBV2 to TRBJ2-1; 10 bases align to TRBD2. The CDR3 has 14 residues. Germline V gene lookup returns CDR1 SNHLY and CDR2 FYNNEI. Trimming removed 2 bases from V and 7 bases from J; junction bases left unmatched: 2. In DNA form, the CDR3 reads TGTGCCAGCAGTGAATCACTAGCGGGGAATGAGCAGTTCTTC. Its translation is CASSESLAGNEQFF. Variable domain in full (rest from reference TRBV2 and TRBJ2-1): EPEVTQTPSHQVTQMGQEVILRCVPISNHLYFYWYRQILGQKVEFLVSFYNNEISEKSEIFDDQFSVERPDGSNFTLKIRSTKLEDSAMYFCASSESLAGNEQFFGPGTRLTVL.

The chain recombines TRBV6-5 with TRBJ2-3; 7 positions match TRBD2. Germline lookup yields CDR1 MNHEY and CDR2 SVGAGI. The CDR3 spans 15 residues. Unmatched junction bases numbered 4, after V lost 0 bases and J lost 4 bases. The CDR3 nucleotides read TGTGCCAGCAGTTACTCGTTGGGAGGGGCAGATACGCAGTATTTT. Protein sequence: CASSYSLGGADTQYF.

The V call is TRBV9, the J call TRBJ2-3; TRBD2 might be the D (7 bases). The CDR3 runs 16 residues. V lost 0 bases to trimming and J lost 4 bases, with 15 bases between them. Germline V CDR1 and CDR2: SGDLS, YYNGEE. The DNA for the CDR3 is TGTGCCAGCAGCGTAGGTGGCCGGGGGGCATCAGATACGCAGTATTTT. Amino acid sequence: CASSVGGRGASDTQYF.

The chain uses TRBV4-1 and TRBJ1-4; 8 positions agree with TRBD1. J was trimmed by 8 bases and V by 4 bases; bases with no gene match: 12. Germline CDR1 MGHRA, CDR2 YSYEKL. This CDR3 region has 16 residues. The CDR3 DNA sequence: TGCGCCAGCAGCCGATCCGGACAGGGATGGTACGAAAAACTGTTTTTT. This gives the protein CASSRSGQGWYEKLFF.

This clone was seen once. The rearrangement uses TRBV14 and TRBJ1-1, with D perhaps TRBD1 (5 bases). The length of the CDR3 is 19 residues. Deletions cut 2 bases from V and 5 bases from J, with 27 bases between. CDR1 SGHDN and CDR2 FVKESK come from the germline V gene. CDR3 sequence: CASSQLALSRGARWTEAFF. DNA of the CDR3: TGTGCCAGCAGCCAACTCGCTTTATCAAGGGGCGCTAGATGGACTGAAGCTTTCTTT.

This chain links TRBV5-1 with TRBJ2-7; D remains ambiguous. The CDR3 is made up of 12 amino acids. Germline-derived CDR1 and CDR2 are SGHRS and YFSETQ. V lost 1 base, J lost 2 bases, and 4 bases lay in between. The CDR3 DNA follows: TGCGCCAGCAGCTTGAACACCTACGAGCAGTACTTC. It codes for CASSLNTYEQYF.

J is TRBJ1-2 and V is TRBV5-6; D is perhaps TRBD1 (6 bases). Germline lookup yields CDR1 SGHDT and CDR2 YYEEEE. The CDR3 has 15 amino acids. Trimming cost V 6 bases and J 3 bases, with 18 bases left between them. CDR3 in amino acids: CASIPRGRGYYGYTF. Here the CDR3 DNA reads TGTGCCAGCATCCCCAGGGGCAGGGGCTACTATGGCTACACCTTC.

The chain has TRBV27 and TRBJ1-1; no firm D call. The CDR3 extends over 14 amino acids. Trimming removed 4 bases at V and 0 bases at J, with 9 bases between. CDR1 MNHEY and CDR2 SMNVEV come from the germline V gene (reference sequence). DNA of the CDR3: TGTGCCAGCAGTTCCCTCTCAGTGAACACTGAAGCTTTCTTT. Translating gives CASSSLSVNTEAFF.

Regarding this clone: One end of the junction fails to match germline, which may point to a read error. This rearrangement joins TRBV5-1 to TRBJ1-1, with unresolved D. The CDR3 consists of 12 residues. Germline CDR1 and CDR2: SGHRS and YFSETQ. The CDR3 DNA sequence: TGCGCCAGCAGATTGGCCGGCACTGAAGCTTTCTTT. It is translated as CASRLAGTEAFF.

This chain uses TRBV6-5 with TRBJ1-1, with D possibly matching TRBD1 (5 bases). Germline lookup yields CDR1 MNHEY and CDR2 SVGAGI. Trimming stripped 5 bases from V and 4 bases from J, with 11 bases between. The CDR3 extends over 13 amino acids. The CDR3 DNA sequence: TGTGCCAGCAGTACCCCAGGGCTCACTGAAGCTTTCTTT. Its protein is CASSTPGLTEAFF.

The chain is built from TRBV7-9 and TRBJ1-2; TRBD1 matches at 7 bases. The CDR3 has 17 residues. The J segment lost 0 bases and the V segment lost 6 bases, leaving 13 bases of the junction unmatched. CDR1 SEHNR and CDR2 FQNEAQ come from the germline V gene (reference sequence). The CDR3 sequence is CASSFLQGPASNYGYTF. The CDR3 DNA is TGTGCCAGCAGTTTCCTACAGGGGCCAGCATCTAACTATGGCTACACCTTC.

The genes are TRBV28 and TRBJ1-5; TRBD1 aligns across 8 bases. The trim removed 2 bases at V and 4 bases at J, leaving 7 bases unmatched. This CDR3 has 16 amino acids. Germline CDR1 and CDR2: MDHEN and SYDVKM. CDR3 amino acids: CASSLTTGASNQPQHF. The CDR3 DNA reads as TGTGCCAGCAGTTTAACGACAGGGGCCTCAAATCAGCCCCAGCATTTT.

V is TRBV7-2 and J is TRBJ1-5, with TRBD1 identical over 8 bases. Trimming cost V 5 bases and J 6 bases; bases outside gene matches: 9. Germline V gene sequence: CDR1 SGHTA, CDR2 FQGNSA. The CDR3 has 15 residues. The CDR3, as DNA: TGTGCCAGCAGCCCAACCAACAGGGGGAGTCAGCCCCAGCATTTT. Translation gives CASSPTNRGSQPQHF.

The chain combines TRBV6-1 with TRBJ2-5; possible D gene TRBD1, 6 bases. The V end lost 0 bases, the J end lost 4 bases, and 15 bases lay between the germline ends. Germline V gene data show CDR1 as MNHNS and CDR2 as SASEGT. This CDR3 comprises 16 residues. The CDR3 reads CASSEAHTGIRETQYF. DNA of the CDR3: TGTGCCAGCAGTGAAGCTCACACAGGGATCAGAGAGACCCAGTACTTC.

This chain uses TRBV2 with TRBJ2-3; tentatively, D is TRBD1 (5 bases). The V and J ends lost 5 bases and 3 bases respectively, with 12 bases between them. The CDR3 totals 14 residues. The germline gives CDR1 SNHLY, CDR2 FYNNEI. The CDR3 protein is CASSIQGKTDTQYF. CDR3 nucleotide sequence: TGTGCCAGCAGTATTCAGGGAAAAACAGATACGCAGTATTTT.